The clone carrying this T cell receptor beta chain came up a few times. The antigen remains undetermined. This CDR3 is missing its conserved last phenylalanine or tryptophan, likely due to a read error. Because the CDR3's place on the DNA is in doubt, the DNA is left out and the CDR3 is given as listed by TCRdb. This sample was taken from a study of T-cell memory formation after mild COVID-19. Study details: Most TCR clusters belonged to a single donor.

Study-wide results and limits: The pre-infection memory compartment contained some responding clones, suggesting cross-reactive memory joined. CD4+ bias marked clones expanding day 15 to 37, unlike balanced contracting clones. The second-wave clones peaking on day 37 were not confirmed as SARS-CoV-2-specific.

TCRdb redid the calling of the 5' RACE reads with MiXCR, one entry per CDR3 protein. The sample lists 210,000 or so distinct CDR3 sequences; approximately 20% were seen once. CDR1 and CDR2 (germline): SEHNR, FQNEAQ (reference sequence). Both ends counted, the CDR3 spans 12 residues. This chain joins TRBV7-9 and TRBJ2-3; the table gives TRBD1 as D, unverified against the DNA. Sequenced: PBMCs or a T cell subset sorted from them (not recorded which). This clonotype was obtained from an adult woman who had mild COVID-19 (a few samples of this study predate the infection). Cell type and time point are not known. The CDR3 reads CASSLGGALTFA.